Shown below are 31 T cell receptor beta chains from a single sample sequenced in a study of OX40 agonist ivuxolimab in advanced cancers. The assay was immunoSEQ multiplex PCR, and TCRdb's table has in-frame clones only and misses some. The profile covers about 53,000 clones, with 65% to 85% appearing a single time and roughly an eighth taken by the ten largest. This specimen consisted of CD4+ or CD8+ T cells sorted from blood, obtained in a trial of the OX40 agonist ivuxolimab. The receptors shown here come from an adult with an advanced solid tumor such as melanoma, head and neck, liver or kidney cancer.

The V gene is TRBV6-6, the J gene TRBJ2-7; TRBD1 might be the D (6 bases). This CDR3 has 13 residues. CDR1 and CDR2 (germline): MNHNY, SVGAGI (reference sequence). With 6 bases removed from V and 5 bases from J, the gap between germline ends came to 14 bases. CDR3 amino acids: CASRTLGQNEQYF. The CDR3 DNA reads as TGTGCCAGCAGGACCCTAGGACAGAACGAGCAGTACTTC.

CDR3 sequence reads: CASSEELSVQETQYF. CDR3 nucleotide sequence: TGTGCCAGCAGTGAAGAACTGAGCGTCCAAGAGACCCAGTACTTC. The chain carries TRBV2 and TRBJ2-5; D call uncertain. The V gene lost 1 base and the J gene lost 1 base, with 10 bases spanning the gap. Germline V CDR1 and CDR2: SNHLY, FYNNEI. The CDR3 covers 15 residues.

V gene TRBV27 combines with J gene TRBJ1-5; 8 bases are shared with TRBD1. CDR3 length equals 15 residues. Germline V gives CDR1 MNHEY, CDR2 SMNVEV (reference sequence). The V segment lost 6 bases and the J segment 2 bases; nucleotides outside the gene matches: 6. The CDR3 loop is CASSVTGGGNQPQHF. The CDR3, as DNA: TGTGCCAGCAGCGTAACAGGGGGAGGCAATCAGCCCCAGCATTTT.

In this sample, this clone turned up once. The chain employs TRBV11-3 and TRBJ2-2; 12 positions agree with TRBD2. J lost 8 bases, V lost 5 bases, and 3 bases had no gene match. Germline V gives CDR1 SGHNT, CDR2 YENEEA. This CDR3 has 14 amino acids. The CDR3 sequence is CASSPGLAGGELFF. The CDR3 DNA reads as TGTGCCAGCAGCCCGGGACTAGCGGGTGGGGAGCTGTTTTTT.

The gene calls are TRBV5-6 and TRBJ2-7; no definite D call. Germline CDR1 reads SGHDT; CDR2 reads YYEEEE. Trimming cost V 2 bases and J 0 bases, with 6 bases left between them. The CDR3 is made up of 13 amino acids. CDR3 residues: CASSLPDSYEQYF. CDR3 sequence (DNA): TGTGCCAGCAGCTTACCAGACTCCTACGAGCAGTACTTC.

The chain recombines TRBV19 with TRBJ2-1; the D gene is possibly TRBD1 (5 bases). V lost 3 bases and J 2 bases, leaving 11 bases between the germline ends. The CDR3 contains 15 residues. In germline, CDR1 is LNHDA, CDR2 SQIVND (reference sequence). The chain's CDR3 is CASSMEGEPYNEQFF. As DNA, the CDR3 is TGTGCCAGTAGTATGGAAGGGGAACCCTACAATGAGCAGTTCTTC.

DNA of the CDR3: TGTGCCAGCAGCTTAGGCCTCGTGGGTTCAGATACGCAGTATTTT. Protein sequence: CASSLGLVGSDTQYF. The V gene is TRBV7-8, the J gene TRBJ2-3; no firm D call. V was pared by 1 base and J by 4 bases, with 12 bases between. This CDR3 region has 15 residues. Per germline, CDR1 SGHVS and CDR2 FQNEAQ.

Here the CDR3 reads CASSLAGTSGRTDTQYF. In DNA form, the CDR3 reads TGTGCCAGCAGCTTAGCGGGCACTAGCGGGAGGACGGATACGCAGTATTTT. The chain joins TRBV7-2 to TRBJ2-3; 12 nucleotides agree with TRBD2. CDR1 is SGHTA and CDR2 is FQGNSA in the germline V gene. This CDR3 spans 17 amino acids. V gave up 0 bases and J gave up 6 bases; unmatched junction bases: 7.

This rearrangement joins TRBV6-1 to TRBJ2-3; 8 positions match TRBD1. CDR1 is MNHNS, CDR2 SASEGT, per germline. The junction had 6 bases not matched to a gene; V was cut back by 7 bases and J by 3 bases. The length of the CDR3 is 14 residues. The CDR3 DNA follows: TGTGCCAGCAAGGACAGGGTAGGGACAGATACGCAGTATTTT. Translating gives CASKDRVGTDTQYF.

The chain couples TRBV27 to TRBJ2-7; D is uncertain. V was trimmed by 2 bases and J by 3 bases, leaving 8 bases between them. The CDR3 runs to 13 residues. Germline V CDR1 and CDR2: MNHEY, SMNVEV (reference sequence). CDR3 nucleotides: TGTGCCAGCAGTTTACAGAATGGCTACGAGCAGTACTTC. Translated, it gives CASSLQNGYEQYF.

V gene TRBV5-1 combines with J gene TRBJ1-4; TRBD1 agrees at 9 bases. CDR1 SGHRS and CDR2 YFSETQ come from the germline V gene. Germline trimming cut 3 bases from V and 7 bases from J; bases unmatched to any gene: 7. The CDR3 length is 15 residues. The CDR3 protein is CASSSPGQGGEKLFF. The CDR3 DNA follows: TGCGCCAGCAGCTCGCCGGGACAGGGCGGTGAAAAACTGTTTTTT.

This sequence joins TRBV6-6 and TRBJ2-2, with D possibly being TRBD1 (5 bases). CDR1 is MNHNY, CDR2 SVGAGI, per germline (reference sequence). CDR3 length: 14 residues. V was trimmed by 7 bases and J by 6 bases, leaving 15 bases between them. The CDR3 nucleotides are TGTGCCAGCAAAAGGGGCAGTACGCCCGGGGAGCTGTTTTTT. As protein: CASKRGSTPGELFF.

In its sample, this clone was seen a few times. V gene TRBV28 combines with J gene TRBJ2-1; D is ambiguous. The length of the CDR3 is 11 residues. Germline lookup yields CDR1 MDHEN and CDR2 SYDVKM. Trimming stripped 2 bases from V and 13 bases from J, with 9 bases between. CDR3 loop: CASSLASGQFF. The CDR3 DNA reads as TGTGCCAGCAGTTTAGCCTCCGGACAGTTCTTC.

This clone appeared a single time. The J gene is TRBJ1-1, the V gene TRBV9; no clear D gene. This CDR3 region has 13 residues. The V end was cut by 0 bases, the J end by 1 base, with 4 bases between. Germline lookup yields CDR1 SGDLS and CDR2 YYNGEE. Written as DNA, the CDR3 is TGTGCCAGCAGCGTAGCCGGGAACACTGAAGCTTTCTTT. As protein: CASSVAGNTEAFF.

The chain joins TRBV28 to TRBJ2-1; 8 bases line up with TRBD1. Germline CDR1 reads MDHEN; CDR2 reads SYDVKM. The trim removed 6 bases at V and 0 bases at J, leaving 4 bases unmatched. The CDR3 length is 15 residues. The CDR3 DNA reads TGTGCCAGCAGAGAGGACAGGGACTCCTACAATGAGCAGTTCTTC. Translating gives CASREDRDSYNEQFF.

DNA for the CDR3: TGTGCCAGCAGGGACAGGGGATTGAACACTGAAGCTTTCTTT. Residues: CASRDRGLNTEAFF. The rearrangement links TRBV6-6 to TRBJ1-1; 9 nucleotides agree with TRBD1. The germline V gene encodes CDR1 MNHNY and CDR2 SVGAGI (reference sequence). With V trimmed by 6 bases and J by 0 bases, 2 bases remained unmatched. The CDR3 is 14 amino acids.

In its sample, this clone was seen once. J is TRBJ1-2 and V is TRBV5-6; weak D call: TRBD1 (6 bases). Germline V gene sequence: CDR1 SGHDT, CDR2 YYEEEE. V lost 4 bases, J lost 8 bases, and 24 bases lay in between. This CDR3 region has 16 residues. The CDR3 DNA reads as TGTGCCAGCAGCCCCCCGCCGGGGGCCGTCAGCAGGGGCTACACCTTC. Residues: CASSPPPGAVSRGYTF.

J is TRBJ2-7 and V is TRBV7-8; D is ambiguous. Per the germline V gene, CDR1 is SGHVS and CDR2 is FQNEAQ. This CDR3 is 13 amino acids long. Trimming took off 4 bases at V and 2 bases at J, with 9 bases between the two ends. The CDR3 sequence is CASSSDPPYEQYF. The CDR3 nucleotides are TGTGCCAGCAGCTCGGACCCGCCCTACGAGCAGTACTTC.

This chain joins TRBV6-1 and TRBJ2-7; D is perhaps TRBD1 (6 bases). V gave up 7 bases and J gave up 3 bases, with 19 bases separating them. This CDR3 contains 15 residues. CDR1 is MNHNS, CDR2 SASEGT, per germline. CDR3 region: CASKVNREIFYEQYF. CDR3 DNA: TGTGCCAGCAAAGTGAACAGGGAGATCTTCTACGAGCAGTACTTC.

This clone was picked up a small number of times. CDR3 region: CATSEGLMRWNTGELFF. The CDR3 nucleotides are TGTGCCACCAGCGAGGGGTTGATGCGGTGGAACACCGGGGAGCTGTTTTTT. The chain links TRBV15 to TRBJ2-2; D could derive from TRBD1 or TRBD2 (5 bases each). V was pared by 5 bases and J by 1 base, with 17 bases between. This CDR3 spans 17 amino acids. Per the germline V gene, CDR1 is LNHNV and CDR2 is YYDKDF (reference sequence).

This chain joins TRBV28 and TRBJ2-7, with 7 bases aligning to TRBD1. V gave up 4 bases and J gave up 2 bases; unmatched junction bases: 8. The CDR3 loop spans 15 amino acids. Germline assignment: CDR1 MDHEN and CDR2 SYDVKM. CDR3 sequence (DNA): TGTGCCAGCAGTTCCGCATGGGACAGCACCTACGAGCAGTACTTC. It is translated as CASSSAWDSTYEQYF.

The rearrangement uses TRBV30 and TRBJ2-1; D tentatively fits TRBD1 or TRBD2 (6 bases each). This CDR3 has 14 amino acids. Deletions cut 2 bases from V and 7 bases from J, with 15 bases between. Germline V gene lookup returns CDR1 GTSNPN and CDR2 SVGIG (reference sequence). This CDR3 is CAWSRGVGLNEQFF. The CDR3 DNA sequence: TGTGCCTGGAGTAGGGGGGTCGGATTGAATGAGCAGTTCTTC.

The V and J genes are TRBV7-3 and TRBJ1-1; possibly TRBD1 for D (6 bases). V gave up 1 base and J gave up 8 bases, with 11 bases separating them. CDR3 length equals 13 residues. Germline assignment: CDR1 SGHTA and CDR2 FQGTGA. The CDR3 DNA reads TGTGCCAGCAGCTTAAATGGTAGGGGGGAAGCTTTCTTT. It translates to CASSLNGRGEAFF.

The rearrangement joins TRBV5-6 to TRBJ2-4; maybe TRBD2 (5 bases). This CDR3 is built from 16 residues. Germline CDR1 is SGHDT and CDR2 is YYEEEE. Trimming removed 0 bases at V and 0 bases at J, with 10 bases between. The CDR3, as DNA: TGTGCCAGCAGCTTGGGGGGAGCCCTAGCCAAAAACATTCAGTACTTC. Its protein is CASSLGGALAKNIQYF. Full variable domain (outside the CDR3, taken from reference TRBV5-6 and TRBJ2-4): DAGVTQSPTHLIKTRGQQVTLRCSPKSGHDTVSWYQQALGQGPQFIFQYYEEEERQRGNFPDRFSGHQFPNYSSELNVNALLLGDSALYLCASSLGGALAKNIQYFGAGTRLSVL.

The V call is TRBV6-6, the J call TRBJ1-4, with TRBD1 identical over 7 bases. Germline CDR1 reads MNHNY; CDR2 reads SVGAGI (reference sequence). V trimming: 4 bases; J trimming: 7 bases; junction bases outside the gene matches: 9. The CDR3 has 15 residues. The CDR3 loop reads CASSWGDRDSEKLFF. The DNA for the CDR3 is TGTGCCAGCAGTTGGGGAGACAGGGATAGTGAAAAACTGTTTTTT.

J is TRBJ1-5 and V is TRBV19; no firm D call. Trimming took 2 bases from V and 0 from J, leaving 8 bases between them. The CDR3 is made up of 15 amino acids. The germline gives CDR1 LNHDA, CDR2 SQIVND (reference sequence). For the CDR3, the DNA is TGTGCCAGTAGTATAAGAGACACTAGCAATCAGCCCCAGCATTTT. Translating gives CASSIRDTSNQPQHF.

V is TRBV19 and J is TRBJ1-1; TRBD1 agrees at 9 bases. The length of the CDR3 is 14 residues. Germline V gene sequence: CDR1 LNHDA, CDR2 SQIVND (reference sequence). Unmatched junction bases numbered 0, after V lost 0 bases and J lost 4 bases. This chain's CDR3 is CASSIETGGTEAFF. CDR3 nucleotides: TGTGCCAGTAGTATAGAGACAGGGGGCACTGAAGCTTTCTTT. Full variable domain (outside the CDR3, taken from reference TRBV19 and TRBJ1-1): DGGITQSPKYLFRKEGQNVTLSCEQNLNHDAMYWYRQDPGQGLRLIYYSQIVNDFQKGDIAEGYSVSREKKESFPLTVTSAQKNPTAFYLCASSIETGGTEAFFGQGTRLTVV.

The chain joins TRBV5-5 to TRBJ1-5; D gene ambiguous. CDR3 length equals 15 residues. Trimming took 1 base from V and 7 from J, leaving 15 bases between them. Looked up from germline, CDR1 is SGHKS and CDR2 is YYEKEE (reference sequence). This CDR3 is CASSLTAAAGQPQHF. The CDR3 nucleotides read TGTGCCAGCAGCTTGACGGCGGCCGCGGGGCAGCCCCAGCATTTT.

In its sample, this clone was seen once. The chain employs TRBV7-9 and TRBJ2-1; D remains unclear. CDR1 and CDR2 from the germline V gene are SEHNR and FQNEAQ (reference sequence). This CDR3 region has 13 residues. Trimming removed 3 bases from V and 4 bases from J, with 7 bases in between. The DNA of the CDR3 is TGTGCCAGCAGCTTTGCCGGGTACAATGAGCAGTTCTTC. Protein sequence: CASSFAGYNEQFF.

This chain links TRBV29-1 with TRBJ2-7; TRBD2 is a possible D gene (6 bases). CDR3 length: 11 residues. CDR1 SQVTM and CDR2 ANQGSEA come from the germline V gene. V was clipped by 4 bases and J by 4 bases, with 8 bases between them. Here the CDR3 reads CSVGAGYEQYF. The CDR3, as DNA: TGCAGCGTTGGGGCGGGGTACGAGCAGTACTTC.

This chain uses TRBV6-5 with TRBJ2-7, with TRBD2 as a possible D gene (5 bases). Trimming removed 4 bases from V and 0 bases from J, with 10 bases in between. Per the germline V gene, CDR1 is MNHEY and CDR2 is SVGAGI. The CDR3 runs to 14 residues. The CDR3 nucleotides read TGTGCCAGCAGTTCCTCCGGAGGCTCCTACGAGCAGTACTTC. Encoded protein: CASSSSGGSYEQYF.